The 29 T cell receptor beta chains below all came from one sample that was sequenced in a study of long-term antiretroviral therapy in people with HIV. The immunoSEQ assay was v3.0, run at survey level. TCRdb's table, derived via immunoSEQ multiplex PCR, lists solely in-frame clones and lacks some. Of 15,000 to 20,000 clones listed, roughly 77% were seen once; the top ten hold roughly 9%. The starting material was unsorted PBMCs, obtained 0.3 years after starting antiretroviral therapy. The receptors were gathered from a young man with HIV.

The V and J genes are TRBV10-2 and TRBJ1-2; unclear D gene. V was trimmed by 2 bases and J by 7 bases, leaving 8 bases between them. This CDR3 is 12 amino acids long. Germline CDR1 WSHSY, CDR2 SAAADI. The CDR3 DNA is TGCGCCAGCAGTGAGATCGGAGTTGGCTACACCTTC. Translated, it gives CASSEIGVGYTF.

The rearrangement joins TRBV19 to TRBJ2-1; D gene uncertain. V was cut by 9 bases and J by 7 bases, with 13 bases left in between. CDR1 is LNHDA, CDR2 SQIVND, per germline (reference sequence). The CDR3 contains 12 residues. The CDR3 loop is CASSLGWNEQFF. The CDR3 DNA is TGTGCCAGCTCTTTAGGCTGGAATGAGCAGTTCTTC.

This clone was recorded once. The V call is TRBV19, the J call TRBJ1-6; 8 nucleotides align to TRBD1. The CDR3 loop spans 15 amino acids. CDR1 and CDR2 from the germline V gene are LNHDA and SQIVND (reference sequence). The trim removed 5 bases at V and 6 bases at J, leaving 6 bases unmatched. The CDR3 spells CASSRQGISNSPLHF. For the CDR3, the DNA is TGTGCCAGTAGTCGACAGGGGATCAGTAATTCACCCCTCCACTTT.

In its sample, this clone was seen a few times. The CDR3 bases are TGCGCCAGCAGCTTGGGCCGAGGAGCAACCTACGAGCAGTACGTC. Translation: CASSLGRGATYEQYV. The chain has TRBV5-1 and TRBJ2-7; no reliable D call. Per the germline V gene, CDR1 is SGHRS and CDR2 is YFSETQ. V gave up 0 bases and J gave up 2 bases, with 12 bases separating them. The CDR3 is 15 residues long.

The chain joins TRBV2 to TRBJ2-3, with 8 bases identical to TRBD1. Losses at the gene ends were 5 bases for V and 1 base for J; bases not matched to a gene: 8. This CDR3 contains 16 residues. Germline V gene lookup returns CDR1 SNHLY and CDR2 FYNNEI. The CDR3 sequence: CASSSQGARGTDTQYF. The CDR3, as DNA: TGTGCCAGCAGTTCGCAGGGGGCGCGAGGCACAGATACGCAGTATTTT.

This chain uses TRBV30 with TRBJ1-6; D gene ambiguous. The CDR3 has 12 residues. The germline CDR1 and CDR2 sequences are GTSNPN and SVGIG (reference sequence). Deletions cut 0 bases from V and 7 bases from J, with 4 bases between. The CDR3 region is CAWSVGNSPLHF. For the CDR3, the DNA is TGTGCCTGGAGTGTCGGGAATTCACCCCTCCACTTT.

The chain carries TRBV30 and TRBJ1-1; no clear D gene. Looked up from germline, CDR1 is GTSNPN and CDR2 is SVGIG (reference sequence). CDR3 length: 12 residues. V was shortened by 1 base and J by 7 bases, with 10 bases between the two germline ends. This CDR3 is CAWSGSGNEAFF. CDR3 coding DNA: TGTGCCTGGAGTGGGTCCGGGAATGAAGCTTTCTTT.

This clone was recorded only once. The V and J genes are TRBV15 and TRBJ2-7; 8 positions match TRBD1. Germline assignment: CDR1 LNHNV and CDR2 YYDKDF (reference sequence). This CDR3 has 13 amino acids. With 2 bases clipped from V and 5 bases from J, the junction kept 2 bases outside the gene matches. CDR3: CATSRTTGDEQYF. Written as DNA, the CDR3 is TGTGCCACCAGCAGAACGACAGGGGACGAGCAGTACTTC.

V gene TRBV6-6 combines with J gene TRBJ1-3, with D tentatively TRBD1 (5 bases). Germline CDR1 is MNHNY and CDR2 is SVGAGI (reference sequence). This CDR3 is 15 amino acids long. V dropped 1 base and J dropped 4 bases, with 11 bases sitting between them. The chain's CDR3 is CASSYFGGAGNTIYF. In nucleotides, the CDR3 is TGTGCCAGCAGTTACTTTGGGGGAGCCGGAAACACCATATATTTT.

V usage is TRBV2 and J usage is TRBJ2-5; D remains ambiguous. The length of the CDR3 is 13 residues. V was clipped by 4 bases and J by 6 bases, with 12 bases between them. The germline gives CDR1 SNHLY, CDR2 FYNNEI. CDR3 loop: CASSGEFGQTQYF. DNA for the CDR3: TGTGCCAGCAGTGGAGAGTTTGGTCAGACCCAGTACTTC.

The chain joins TRBV5-6 to TRBJ2-6, with D uncertain. Germline-derived CDR1 and CDR2 are SGHDT and YYEEEE. V dropped 0 bases and J dropped 13 bases, with 14 bases sitting between them. CDR3 length: 14 amino acids. The CDR3 is CASSLVEVGQVLTF. CDR3 DNA sequence: TGTGCCAGCAGCTTGGTAGAGGTAGGCCAGGTCCTGACTTTC.

V usage is TRBV2 and J usage is TRBJ1-1, with D possibly TRBD1 on 5 matching bases. CDR1 SNHLY and CDR2 FYNNEI come from the germline V gene. The CDR3 is made up of 13 amino acids. Trimming took off 4 bases at V and 3 bases at J, with 9 bases between the two ends. The CDR3: CASSVSGHTEAFF. CDR3 sequence (DNA): TGTGCCAGCAGTGTTTCGGGGCACACTGAAGCTTTCTTT.

The table lists this clone with a count of one. The V and J genes are TRBV11-2 and TRBJ2-5; D is perhaps TRBD1 or TRBD2 (6 bases each). This CDR3 has 15 residues. The germline gives CDR1 SGHAT, CDR2 FQNNGV. The V end lost 5 bases, the J end lost 5 bases, and 18 bases lay between the germline ends. As DNA, the CDR3 is TGTGCCAGCAGCCCAGGAGGGGGGCAGCGGGAGACCCAGTACTTC. Residues: CASSPGGGQRETQYF.

The chain combines TRBV7-2 with TRBJ2-1; D is uncertain. The CDR3 sequence is 13 residues long. With 5 bases removed from V and 3 bases from J, the gap between germline ends came to 8 bases. In germline, CDR1 is SGHTA, CDR2 FQGNSA. Here the CDR3 DNA reads TGTGCCAGCAGCCCTAACAGCTACAATGAGCAGTTCTTC. Amino acids: CASSPNSYNEQFF.

This clone has just a few counts. The CDR3 reads CASSQEPGGGSPLHF. For the CDR3, the DNA is TGCGCCAGCAGCCAAGAGCCAGGAGGGGGTTCACCCCTCCACTTT. The rearrangement links TRBV4-1 to TRBJ1-6; D is possibly TRBD1 (6 bases). The CDR3 is 15 amino acids. Germline lookup yields CDR1 MGHRA and CDR2 YSYEKL. V shed 0 bases and J shed 9 bases, with 12 bases lying between them.

The J gene is TRBJ1-5, the V gene TRBV18, with D possibly being TRBD1 (5 bases). Trimming cost V 3 bases and J 6 bases, with 12 bases left between them. The CDR3 length is 14 residues. Looked up from germline, CDR1 is KGHSH and CDR2 is LQKENI. CDR3 DNA: TGTGCCAGCTCACCTGGTGATGGGGCTCAGCCCCAGCATTTT. Encoded protein: CASSPGDGAQPQHF.

The chain is built from TRBV28 and TRBJ2-2; 7 positions match TRBD1. Germline V gene sequence: CDR1 MDHEN, CDR2 SYDVKM. The CDR3 spans 13 residues. Trimming at V came to 10 bases and at J to 1 base, leaving 3 bases not matched to a gene. The CDR3 loop reads CATWTGNTGELFF. The DNA of the CDR3 is TGTGCCACCTGGACAGGGAACACCGGGGAGCTGTTTTTT.

The J gene is TRBJ2-2, the V gene TRBV9; D assignment may be TRBD1 or TRBD2 (5 bases each). This CDR3 has 14 amino acids. Per the germline V gene, CDR1 is SGDLS and CDR2 is YYNGEE. V was trimmed by 5 bases and J by 0 bases, leaving 8 bases between them. CDR3 nucleotides: TGTGCCAGCAGGAGGGACCCGAACACCGGGGAGCTGTTTTTT. It encodes CASRRDPNTGELFF.

The J gene is TRBJ2-1, the V gene TRBV7-9; 7 nucleotides align to TRBD2. V gave up 5 bases and J gave up 4 bases; unmatched junction bases: 8. The CDR3 has 15 amino acids. Germline V gives CDR1 SEHNR, CDR2 FQNEAQ (reference sequence). The CDR3 is CASSATGTMYNEQFF. The CDR3 DNA sequence: TGTGCCAGCAGCGCAACCGGGACTATGTACAATGAGCAGTTCTTC.

This CDR3 is CASMAGVNQPQHF. The CDR3 bases are TGTGCCAGTATGGCGGGGGTCAATCAGCCCCAGCATTTT. V gene TRBV19 combines with J gene TRBJ1-5; D perhaps matches TRBD1 (5 bases). CDR3 length: 13 amino acids. Germline V gene sequence: CDR1 LNHDA, CDR2 SQIVND (reference sequence). The V gene lost 7 bases and the J gene lost 3 bases, with 10 bases spanning the gap.

The V gene is TRBV6-5, the J gene TRBJ2-3; no clear D. Germline V CDR1 and CDR2: MNHEY, SVGAGI. The length of the CDR3 is 16 residues. Deletions cut 0 bases from V and 1 base from J, with 11 bases between. The CDR3 loop is CASSYSALGGTDTQYF. CDR3 in DNA: TGTGCCAGCAGTTACTCTGCCCTTGGGGGCACAGATACGCAGTATTTT.

The V and J genes are TRBV30 and TRBJ2-1; 11 bases agree with TRBD2. J was trimmed by 8 bases and V by 4 bases; bases with no gene match: 19. This CDR3 comprises 18 residues. CDR1 and CDR2 from the germline V gene are GTSNPN and SVGIG (reference sequence). The CDR3 region is CAWIKGLAGGLRVYEQFF. Here the CDR3 DNA reads TGTGCCTGGATTAAGGGGCTAGCGGGGGGCCTCCGCGTCTATGAGCAGTTCTTC.

V gene TRBV5-1 combines with J gene TRBJ2-1; TRBD2 matches at 7 bases. Trimming cost V 4 bases and J 8 bases; bases outside gene matches: 9. This CDR3 has 14 residues. The germline V gene encodes CDR1 SGHRS and CDR2 YFSETQ. The CDR3 spells CASSVGGGRDEQFF. The CDR3 coding sequence is TGCGCCAGCAGCGTTGGGGGGGGACGGGATGAGCAGTTCTTC.

The chain links TRBV6-6 to TRBJ2-2, with TRBD1 matching 10 bases. CDR1 MNHNY and CDR2 SVGAGI come from the germline V gene (reference sequence). V was pared by 6 bases and J by 3 bases, with 4 bases of the junction left unmatched. CDR3 length equals 15 residues. The CDR3, as DNA: TGTGCCAGCAGAACTGGGACAGGGGACACCGGGGAGCTGTTTTTT. Amino acids: CASRTGTGDTGELFF.

The V and J genes are TRBV7-8 and TRBJ2-7, with D unresolved. The CDR3 spans 11 residues. Germline lookup yields CDR1 SGHVS and CDR2 FQNEAQ. V was shortened by 3 bases and J by 3 bases, with 3 bases between the two germline ends. CDR3 in amino acids: CASSLDYEQYF. The CDR3 coding sequence is TGTGCCAGCAGCTTGGACTACGAGCAGTACTTC. Using reference TRBV7-8 and TRBJ2-7 for the parts outside the CDR3, the full variable domain is GAGVSQSPRYKVAKRGQDVALRCDPISGHVSLFWYQQALGQGPEFLTYFQNEAQLDKSGLPSDRFFAERPEGSVSTLKIQRTQQEDSAVYLCASSLDYEQYFGPGTRLTVT.

The J gene is TRBJ1-2, the V gene TRBV27; 9 nucleotides agree with TRBD1. Trimming removed 1 base from V and 8 bases from J; junction bases left unmatched: 11. Germline V gene data show CDR1 as MNHEY and CDR2 as SMNVEV (reference sequence). This CDR3 has 16 residues. This CDR3 reads CASSLFPGQGGVGYTF. The CDR3 DNA reads TGTGCCAGCAGTTTATTTCCGGGACAGGGAGGAGTAGGCTACACCTTC.

The gene calls are TRBV11-2 and TRBJ2-7; D is undetermined. Germline assignment: CDR1 SGHAT and CDR2 FQNNGV. The CDR3 runs 12 residues. V dropped 1 base and J dropped 2 bases, with 3 bases sitting between them. The CDR3 sequence is CASSLGAYEQYF. The CDR3 DNA reads TGTGCCAGCAGCTTAGGTGCCTACGAGCAGTACTTC.

This clone was detected a few times. The chain combines TRBV18 with TRBJ1-1; perhaps TRBD1 as D (6 bases). V was pared by 7 bases and J by 0 bases, with 9 bases between. CDR3 size: 13 residues. CDR1 and CDR2 (germline): KGHSH, LQKENI. As DNA, the CDR3 is TGTGCCAGCTTGGGGACACTGAACACTGAAGCTTTCTTT. This gives the protein CASLGTLNTEAFF.

This rearrangement joins TRBV6-6 to TRBJ2-1; TRBD1 matches at 9 bases. The CDR3 contains 14 residues. From germline, CDR1 is MNHNY and CDR2 SVGAGI (reference sequence). V shed 4 bases and J 8 bases; nucleotides not matched to a gene: 6. Here the CDR3 DNA reads TGTGCCAGCAGTTCCCCGGGACAGGGCTATGAGCAGTTCTTC. This translates into CASSSPGQGYEQFF.